This T cell receptor (beta chain) was sequenced during a study of cytomegalovirus exposure and HLA in healthy donors. Turning to the study itself: Most genotyped donors, approximately 81% of about 400, had Caucasian-associated genetic ancestry. Study-level points and caveats: A highly shared variant cluster was judged a likely technical artifact. In an earlier analysis, about 87% or about 30%: the productive usage of most TCR beta V segments.

60 Vbeta and 13 Jbeta primers were used in PCR. The table came from immunoSEQ multiplex PCR; TCRdb's copy has only in-frame clones and leaves some out. This sample carries fewer than 200,000 clones, more than 80% of them seen once, and the ten largest clones take 1.9%. The V gene's germline CDR1 is KGHSH and CDR2 LQKENI. V dropped 3 bases and J dropped 3 bases, with 12 bases sitting between them. The CDR3 is 14 amino acids. Note on this clone: Its antigen is still unknown.

The source is a young woman in good health and CMV-seronegative. This rearrangement joins TRBV18 to TRBJ2-7; D is perhaps TRBD1 (7 bases). The sequenced material came from PBMCs. This CDR3 is CASSPEGARYEQYF. The CDR3 DNA reads as TGTGCCAGCTCACCGGAGGGGGCGCGCTACGAGCAGTACTTC.